The sequence of this T cell receptor (beta chain) was determined in a study of radiotherapy plus CTLA-4 blockade in lung cancer. In the study overall: Objective response rate was around 20%; disease control rate, less than 40%.

A remark on this clone: As yet, its antigen is unknown.

Findings and limits, study-wide: Strongest reported response predictors: early blood clone changes and post-radiation interferon-beta.

The CDR3 is 14 residues long. Germline assignment: CDR1 MNHEY and CDR2 SVGAGI. Trimming cost V 6 bases and J 5 bases, with 17 bases left between them. Data came from immunoSEQ multiplex PCR; TCRdb stores just in-frame clones and leaves some out. The sample yields some 67,000 clones, around 77% seen once. This material consisted of peripheral blood, taken from a patient treated with radiotherapy plus ipilimumab. This clonotype originated in a human donor with non-small cell lung cancer whose response to radiotherapy plus ipilimumab could not be evaluated. Some clones in this sample may be carry-over from other donors' samples. The V and J genes are TRBV6-5 and TRBJ2-7, with D unresolved. In DNA form, the CDR3 reads TGTGCCAGCAGCCTTCGACATGGCATTGACGAGCAGTACTTC. Its translation is CASSLRHGIDEQYF.